This is a list of T cell receptor beta chains from one sample in a study of T-cell memory formation after mild COVID-19. Via MiXCR, TCRdb re-called the 5' RACE reads, giving one row per CDR3 protein. The sample yields 250,000 to 300,000 distinct CDR3 sequences, under 20% seen once. The sample taken for sequencing was PBMCs or a T cell subset sorted from them (not recorded which). These receptors were obtained from a man aged 18 to 29 who had mild COVID-19 (a few samples of this study predate the infection). Cell type and time point are not known. Both conserved end residues are trimmed from each CDR3. Each record gives: V gene, J gene, CDR3 protein.

>TRBV9|TRBJ2-1
ASSVGAGHNEQF
>TRBV28|TRBJ2-5
ASSRGTETQY
>TRBV12-5|TRBJ2-3
ASGLDSSTDTQY
>TRBV7-9|TRBJ2-4
ASSLGTARNIQY
>TRBV5-6|TRBJ2-7
ASSLAPREQY
>TRBV21-1|TRBJ2-2
ASSIGACKVLGELF
>TRBV5-1|TRBJ1-2
ASSLDPGNGYT
>TRBV7-3|TRBJ2-2
ASSLISGELF
>TRBV5-1|TRBJ1-2
ASSSGTGNYGYT
>TRBV28|TRBJ2-1
ASSIGYEQF
>TRBV3-1|TRBJ2-2
ASSPPELGIEAGELF
>TRBV5-7|TRBJ1-2
ASSGAIVSGGYT
>TRBV7-9|TRBJ2-1
ASSLWTGQGNEQF
>TRBV6-1|TRBJ2-3
ASSTRTGGTDTQY
>TRBV7-6|TRBJ2-5
ASSPLGPEGGTQY
>TRBV7-8|TRBJ2-3
ASSKQGLADTQY
>TRBV10-3|TRBJ2-5
AIKRAEQETQY
>TRBV7-6|TRBJ2-2
ASSPWAVPGELF
>TRBV27|TRBJ1-2
ASSLSLQGIYGYT
>TRBV11-2|TRBJ2-2
ASSFTGGIGELF
>TRBV7-9|TRBJ2-5
ASRGGTETQY
>TRBV6-1|TRBJ1-2
ASKLGRGYT
>TRBV20-1|TRBJ2-5
SAKIGGRTQY
>TRBV9|TRBJ2-1
ASSPKNRPGQGLNEQF
>TRBV6-2/TRBV6-3|TRBJ1-5
ASSYGSNQPQH
>TRBV4-3|TRBJ2-5
ASMTPLETQY
>TRBV14|TRBJ2-2
ASSQVIGELF
>TRBV6-5|TRBJ1-1
ASTPGSTFNTEAF